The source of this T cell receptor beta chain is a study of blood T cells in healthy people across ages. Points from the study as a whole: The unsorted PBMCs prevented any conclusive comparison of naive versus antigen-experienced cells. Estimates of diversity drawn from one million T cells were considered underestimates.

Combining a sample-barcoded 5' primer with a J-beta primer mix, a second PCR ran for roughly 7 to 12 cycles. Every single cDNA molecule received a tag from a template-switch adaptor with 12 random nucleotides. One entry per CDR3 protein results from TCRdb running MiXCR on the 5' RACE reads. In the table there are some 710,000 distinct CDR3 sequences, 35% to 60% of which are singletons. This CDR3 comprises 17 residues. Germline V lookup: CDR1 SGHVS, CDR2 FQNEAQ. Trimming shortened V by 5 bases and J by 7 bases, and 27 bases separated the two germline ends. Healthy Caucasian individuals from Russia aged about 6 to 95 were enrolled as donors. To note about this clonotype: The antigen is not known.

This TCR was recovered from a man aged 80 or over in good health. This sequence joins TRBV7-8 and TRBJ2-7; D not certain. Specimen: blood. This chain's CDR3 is CASSRREVQAPLNEQYF. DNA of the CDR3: TGTGCCAGCAGCCGCCGAGAGGTGCAGGCACCTTTGAATGAGCAGTACTTC.